This record looks at one T cell receptor beta chain sequence and its context. V lost 2 bases and J lost 4, with 13 bases in between. The CDR3 runs 15 residues. The germline gives CDR1 MGHRA, CDR2 YSYEKL. Treatment: randomized to nivolumab then ipilimumab (arm A) or the reverse (arm B). No patient had prior DNA-damaging chemotherapy. This record comes from a study of sequential checkpoint blockade in melanoma. Study details: Each arm's sequence ended with maintenance nivolumab. After nivolumab or ipilimumab alone, about 20 patients had week-13 rebiopsies.

Some clones are missing from TCRdb's copy, which holds only in-frame ones; the method was immunoSEQ multiplex PCR. The data contain some 9,600 clones, around 24% of them seen just once; the ten biggest clones take up about 17%. This TCR came from a human donor with melanoma. This rearrangement joins TRBV4-1 to TRBJ2-3; D might be TRBD1 (6 bases). The sample was tumor tissue (inferred from file names), taken from a patient given nivolumab and ipilimumab in sequence. CDR3 bases: TGCGCCAGCAGCCAAAAACAGGGAGATGCAGATACGCAGTATTTT. This gives the protein CASSQKQGDADTQYF.